This T cell receptor (beta chain) was observed in a study of cytotoxic CD8 clonotypes in ibrutinib-treated CLL. Overall study findings and caveats: Private clonotypes, not public ones, expanded at ibrutinib response.

Details on this clone: Its matching antigen is unknown.

Germline CDR1 reads MGHDK; CDR2 reads SYGVNS. Between the trimmed V and J ends, which lost 2 bases and 3 bases, there was a span of 10 bases. This CDR3 contains 15 residues. Genomic DNA (about 2 micrograms) was obtained from cryopreserved PBMCs for construction of TCR beta libraries. Investigators sought sequencing depths of between 1 in 200,000 and 1 in 1 million T cells. Assay: immunoSEQ multiplex PCR; the TCRdb copy retains only in-frame clones and omits some. The repertoire has about 140,000 clones, less than 95% of them found once; the top ten carry less than 14%. The starting material was PBMCs, obtained after 12 months of ibrutinib treatment. The chain carries TRBV25-1 and TRBJ2-2, with a tentative D call TRBD1 (5 bases). The sequence was collected from a human donor with chronic lymphocytic leukemia. CDR3 DNA sequence: TGTGCCAGCAGTGAACTACAGGAGTACACCGGGGAGCTGTTTTTT. Translated, it gives CASSELQEYTGELFF.